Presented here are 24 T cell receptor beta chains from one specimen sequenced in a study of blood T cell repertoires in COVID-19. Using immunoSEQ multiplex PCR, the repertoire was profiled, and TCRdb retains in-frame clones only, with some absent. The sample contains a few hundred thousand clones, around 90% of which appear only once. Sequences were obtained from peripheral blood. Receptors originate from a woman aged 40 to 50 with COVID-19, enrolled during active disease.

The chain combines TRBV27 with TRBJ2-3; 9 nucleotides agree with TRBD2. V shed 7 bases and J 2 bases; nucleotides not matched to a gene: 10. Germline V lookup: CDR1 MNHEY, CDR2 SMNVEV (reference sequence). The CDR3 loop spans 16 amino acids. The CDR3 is CASNPWAGGTTDTQYF. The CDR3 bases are TGTGCCAGCAACCCATGGGCGGGAGGGACCACAGATACGCAGTATTTT.

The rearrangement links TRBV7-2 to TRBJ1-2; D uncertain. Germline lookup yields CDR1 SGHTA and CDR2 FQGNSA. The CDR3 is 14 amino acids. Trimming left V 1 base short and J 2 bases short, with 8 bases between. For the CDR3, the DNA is TGTGCCAGCAGCTTAGTGTCGGGGAACTATGGCTACACCTTC. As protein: CASSLVSGNYGYTF.

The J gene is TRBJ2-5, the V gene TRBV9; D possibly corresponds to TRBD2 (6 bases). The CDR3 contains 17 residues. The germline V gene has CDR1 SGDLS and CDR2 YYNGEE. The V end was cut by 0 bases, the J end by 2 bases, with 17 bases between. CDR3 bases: TGTGCCAGCAGCGTAGCTACTAGCATGGGGTCGCAAGAGACCCAGTACTTC. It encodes CASSVATSMGSQETQYF. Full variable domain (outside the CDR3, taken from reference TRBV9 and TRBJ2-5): DSGVTQTPKHLITATGQRVTLRCSPRSGDLSVYWYQQSLDQGLQFLIQYYNGEERAKGNILERFSAQQFPDLHSELNLSSLELGDSALYFCASSVATSMGSQETQYFGPGTRLLVL.

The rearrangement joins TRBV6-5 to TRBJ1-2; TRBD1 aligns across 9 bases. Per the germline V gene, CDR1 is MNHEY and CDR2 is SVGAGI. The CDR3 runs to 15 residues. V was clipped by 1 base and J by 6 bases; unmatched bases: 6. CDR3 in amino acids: CASSYWTGANHGYTF. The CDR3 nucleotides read TGTGCCAGCAGTTACTGGACAGGGGCAAACCATGGCTACACCTTC.

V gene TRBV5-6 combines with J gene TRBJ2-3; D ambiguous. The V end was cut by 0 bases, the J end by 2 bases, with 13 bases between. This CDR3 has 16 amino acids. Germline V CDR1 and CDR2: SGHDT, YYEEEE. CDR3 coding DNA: TGTGCCAGCAGCTTGGGCAGACTTACATACACAGATACGCAGTATTTT. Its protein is CASSLGRLTYTDTQYF.

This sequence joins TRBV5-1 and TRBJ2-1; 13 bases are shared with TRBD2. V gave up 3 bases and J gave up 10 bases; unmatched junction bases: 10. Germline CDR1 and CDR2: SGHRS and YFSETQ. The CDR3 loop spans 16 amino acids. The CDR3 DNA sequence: TGCGCCAGCAGCTCCGGGACTAGCGGGATACTGCTAGAGCAGTTCTTC. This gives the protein CASSSGTSGILLEQFF. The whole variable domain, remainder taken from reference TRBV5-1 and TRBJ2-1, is KAGVTQTPRYLIKTRGQQVTLSCSPISGHRSVSWYQQTPGQGLQFLFEYFSETQRNKGNFPGRFSGRQFSNSRSEMNVSTLELGDSALYLCASSSGTSGILLEQFFGPGTRLTVL.

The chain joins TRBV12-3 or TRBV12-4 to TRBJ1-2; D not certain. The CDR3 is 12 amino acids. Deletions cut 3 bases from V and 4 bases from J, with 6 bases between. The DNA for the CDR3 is TGTGCCAGCAGTTTCCCCCGCTATGGCTACACCTTC. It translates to CASSFPRYGYTF.

CDR3 DNA sequence: TGTGCCAGCTCACCAGGGCAAAGTACGGCGGAAAAACTGTTTTTT. Its protein product is CASSPGQSTAEKLFF. This chain connects TRBV18 to TRBJ1-4; D gene unclear. The CDR3 has 15 residues. CDR1 and CDR2 (germline): KGHSH, LQKENI. V lost 2 bases, J lost 8 bases, and 15 bases lay in between.

The DNA for the CDR3 is TGTGCCAGCAGCGTAGCTCTATCGGGGACCCAGTACTTC. This codes for CASSVALSGTQYF. The rearrangement uses TRBV9 and TRBJ2-5; the D is unclear. Germline V gene lookup returns CDR1 SGDLS and CDR2 YYNGEE. The CDR3 spans 13 residues. V was shortened by 0 bases and J by 7 bases, with 10 bases between the two germline ends.

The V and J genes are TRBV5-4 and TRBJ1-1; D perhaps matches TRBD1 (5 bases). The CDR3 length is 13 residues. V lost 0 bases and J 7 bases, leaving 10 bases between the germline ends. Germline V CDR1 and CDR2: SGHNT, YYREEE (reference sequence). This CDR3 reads CASSLDRQHEAFF. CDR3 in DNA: TGTGCCAGCAGCTTGGATAGACAGCATGAAGCTTTCTTT.

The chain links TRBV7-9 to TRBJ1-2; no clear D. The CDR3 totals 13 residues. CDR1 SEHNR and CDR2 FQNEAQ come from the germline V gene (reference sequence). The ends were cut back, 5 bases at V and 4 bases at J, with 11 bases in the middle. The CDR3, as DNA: TGTGCCAGCAGCCAAGGAGGCGGCTATGGCTACACCTTC. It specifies CASSQGGGYGYTF.

Written as DNA, the CDR3 is TGTGCCAGCAGCGCCCGGACAGCCTACTCTGGGGCCAACGTCCTGACTTTC. Protein product: CASSARTAYSGANVLTF. The chain employs TRBV9 and TRBJ2-6; maybe TRBD1 (6 bases). Germline CDR1 and CDR2: SGDLS and YYNGEE. V was shortened by 3 bases and J by 0 bases, with 13 bases between the two germline ends. The CDR3 is 17 residues long.

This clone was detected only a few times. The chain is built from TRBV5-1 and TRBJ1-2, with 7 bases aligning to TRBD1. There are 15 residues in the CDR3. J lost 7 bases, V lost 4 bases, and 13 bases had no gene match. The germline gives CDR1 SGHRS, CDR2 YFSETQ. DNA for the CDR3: TGCGCCAGCAGCCGGGACAGCGACCATGGGGGTGGCTACACCTTC. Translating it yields CASSRDSDHGGGYTF.

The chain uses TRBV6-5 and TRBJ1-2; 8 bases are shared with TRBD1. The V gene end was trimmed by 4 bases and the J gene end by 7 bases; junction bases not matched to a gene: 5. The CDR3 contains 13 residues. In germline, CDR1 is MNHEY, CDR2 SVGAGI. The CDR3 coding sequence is TGTGCCAGCAGTTTTCAGGGGGCCTCTGGCTACACCTTC. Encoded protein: CASSFQGASGYTF.

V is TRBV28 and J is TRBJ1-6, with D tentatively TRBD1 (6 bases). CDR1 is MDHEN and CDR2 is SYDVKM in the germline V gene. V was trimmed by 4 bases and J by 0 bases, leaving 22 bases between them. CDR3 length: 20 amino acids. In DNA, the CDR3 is TGTGCCAGCAGTTCCCCAGAGGGACACAGTGCCAGCTCCTATAATTCACCCCTCCACTTT. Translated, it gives CASSSPEGHSASSYNSPLHF.

CDR3 sequence reads: CASSANRRSSTDTQYF. Here the CDR3 DNA reads TGTGCCAGCAGCGCAAACAGACGATCTAGCACAGATACGCAGTATTTT. This chain joins TRBV9 and TRBJ2-3; no definite D call. CDR1 is SGDLS, CDR2 YYNGEE, per germline. Trimming left V 3 bases short and J 0 bases short, with 14 bases between. The CDR3 runs 16 residues.

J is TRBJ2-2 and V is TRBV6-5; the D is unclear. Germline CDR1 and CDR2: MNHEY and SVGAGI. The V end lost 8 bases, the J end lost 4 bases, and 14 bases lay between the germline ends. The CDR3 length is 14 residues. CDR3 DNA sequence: TGTGCCAGCGCTATTAAACACAGCACCGGGGAGCTGTTTTTT. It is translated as CASAIKHSTGELFF.

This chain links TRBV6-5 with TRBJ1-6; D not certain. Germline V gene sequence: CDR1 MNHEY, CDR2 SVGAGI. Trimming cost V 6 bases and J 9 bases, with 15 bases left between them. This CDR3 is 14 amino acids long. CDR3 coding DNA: TGTGCCAGCAGATCCGGGCCACGGGGTTCACCCCTCCACTTT. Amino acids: CASRSGPRGSPLHF.

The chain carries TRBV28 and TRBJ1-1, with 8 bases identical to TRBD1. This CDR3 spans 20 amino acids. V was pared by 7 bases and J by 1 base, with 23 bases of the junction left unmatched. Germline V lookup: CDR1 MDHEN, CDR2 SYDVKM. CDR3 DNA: TGTGCCAGCACCCTACCCCGCGGGACAGGACATGGCCCTTGGAACACTGAAGCTTTCTTT. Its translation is CASTLPRGTGHGPWNTEAFF.

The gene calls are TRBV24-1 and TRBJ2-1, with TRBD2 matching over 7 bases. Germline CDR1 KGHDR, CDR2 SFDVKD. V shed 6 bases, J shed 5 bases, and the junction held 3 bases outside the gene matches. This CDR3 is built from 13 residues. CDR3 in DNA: TGTGCCACCAGTAGCGGGATGGACAATGAGCAGTTCTTC. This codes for CATSSGMDNEQFF.

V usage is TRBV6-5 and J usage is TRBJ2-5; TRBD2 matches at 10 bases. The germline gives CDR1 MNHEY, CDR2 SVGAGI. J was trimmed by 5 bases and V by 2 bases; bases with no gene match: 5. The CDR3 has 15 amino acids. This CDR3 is CASSYATSGVETQYF. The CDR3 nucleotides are TGTGCCAGCAGTTACGCAACTAGCGGGGTGGAGACCCAGTACTTC.

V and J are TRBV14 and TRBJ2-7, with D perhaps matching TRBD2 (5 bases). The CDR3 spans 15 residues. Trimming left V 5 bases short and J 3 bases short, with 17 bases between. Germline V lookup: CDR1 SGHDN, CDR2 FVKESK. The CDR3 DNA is TGTGCCAGCAGCTCCGGGAAGACGACGCACTACGAGCAGTACTTC. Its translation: CASSSGKTTHYEQYF.

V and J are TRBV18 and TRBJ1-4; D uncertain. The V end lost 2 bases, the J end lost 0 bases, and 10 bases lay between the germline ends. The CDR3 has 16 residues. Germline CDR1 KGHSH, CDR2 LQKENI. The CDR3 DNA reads TGTGCCAGCTCACCATTTGGGCCTGCAACTAATGAAAAACTGTTTTTT. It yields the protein CASSPFGPATNEKLFF.

CDR3 nucleotide sequence: TGTGCCAGCAGTTTATCGGGACTCGGAGGAGATACGCAGTATTTT. Translated, it gives CASSLSGLGGDTQYF. V is TRBV27 and J is TRBJ2-3; possibly TRBD2 for D (6 bases). Trimming shortened V by 0 bases and J by 5 bases, and 12 bases separated the two germline ends. CDR3 size: 15 residues. CDR1 is MNHEY, CDR2 SMNVEV, per germline (reference sequence).